The sequence of this TCR beta chain was determined in a study of early T cells in non-severe SARS-CoV-2 infection. Study-wide points: The VDJdb matching leaned toward anti-spike CD8 responses and overlooked private and CD4 specificities.

The sample holds a few counts of this clonotype. Its antigen is still unknown. The CDR3 contains 11 residues. Germline CDR1 SQVTM, CDR2 ANQGSEA. V was pared by 3 bases and J by 5 bases, with 0 bases of the junction left unmatched. TCRdb reprocessed the 5' RACE reads with MiXCR, giving one entry per CDR3 protein. The data show over 50,000 distinct CDR3 sequences, roughly 10% seen once. The sequenced sample was whole blood. This receptor was obtained from an adult who was a healthcare worker with PCR-confirmed SARS-CoV-2 infection or an uninfected control (not recorded which). This chain uses TRBV29-1 with TRBJ1-1; 7 nucleotides agree with TRBD1. This chain's CDR3 is CSVDRGTEAFF. CDR3 nucleotides: TGCAGCGTTGACAGGGGGACTGAAGCTTTCTTT.